The 3 T cell receptor beta chains presented below share a single source sample, sequenced in a study of radiotherapy plus CTLA-4 blockade in lung cancer. TCRdb keeps only in-frame clones here, not all; method: immunoSEQ multiplex PCR. The sample consists of fewer than 55,000 clones, roughly 85% of them appearing once. Source: peripheral blood, taken from a patient treated with radiotherapy plus ipilimumab. The receptors derive from a human donor with non-small cell lung cancer whose response to radiotherapy plus ipilimumab could not be evaluated.

The V gene is TRBV29-1, the J gene TRBJ1-1, with D maybe TRBD1 (5 bases). V lost 7 bases and J 3 bases, leaving 15 bases between the germline ends. Germline assignment: CDR1 SQVTM and CDR2 ANQGSEA. The CDR3 sequence is 13 residues long. This CDR3 reads CSGQGWGDTEAFF. CDR3 DNA: TGCAGCGGGCAGGGATGGGGTGACACTGAAGCTTTCTTT.

The CDR3 here is CASSTVTGKNTEAFF. Written as DNA, the CDR3 is TGTGCCAGCAGCACGGTGACAGGGAAGAACACTGAAGCTTTCTTT. This sequence joins TRBV7-6 and TRBJ1-1; 7 nucleotides align to TRBD1. The CDR3 extends over 15 amino acids. Germline V lookup: CDR1 SGHVS, CDR2 FNYEAQ. V lost 5 bases to trimming and J lost 1 base; unmatched junction nucleotides: 7.

V usage is TRBV11-2 and J usage is TRBJ2-7, with 9 bases lining up with TRBD1. Germline assignment: CDR1 SGHAT and CDR2 FQNNGV. V shed 3 bases and J 3 bases; nucleotides not matched to a gene: 6. The CDR3 has 15 amino acids. The CDR3 loop reads CASSFGTGKNYEQYF. The CDR3 coding sequence is TGTGCCAGCAGCTTTGGGACAGGGAAGAACTACGAGCAGTACTTC.